These 18 T cell receptor beta chains were all obtained from the same sample, sequenced in a study of blood T cells in healthy people across ages. Primers used in a second PCR of roughly 7 to 12 cycles were a sample-barcoded 5' primer and a J-beta primer mix. A single record per CDR3 protein comes from TCRdb applying MiXCR to the 5' RACE reads. Of more than 900,000 distinct CDR3 sequences in the sample, around 29% were seen once. The same data also contributed to another study, on T cells of mothers and their children.

Sequenced: blood. The source is a middle-aged woman in good health.

V and J are TRBV27 and TRBJ2-6; tentatively, D is TRBD2 (6 bases). Germline CDR1 reads MNHEY; CDR2 reads SMNVEV (reference sequence). Trimming cost V 6 bases and J 6 bases, with 15 bases left between them. CDR3 length equals 15 residues. In DNA, the CDR3 is TGTGCCAGCAGCCTGGAGGGGCTGGAGGCCAACGTCCTGACTTTC. Translating it yields CASSLEGLEANVLTF.

J is TRBJ1-2 and V is TRBV6-1; possibly TRBD1 for D (5 bases). V lost 9 bases and J 5 bases, leaving 19 bases between the germline ends. CDR3 length equals 14 residues. Germline V gene data show CDR1 as MNHNS and CDR2 as SASEGT. In DNA, the CDR3 is TGTGCCAGGAGGGACGGGCCCCCTTCATATGGCTACACCTTC. It encodes CARRDGPPSYGYTF.

The CDR3 region has the DNA TGCGCCAGCAGAGGAAAGAACACTGAAGCTTTCTTT. Translating it yields CASRGKNTEAFF. The chain uses TRBV5-1 and TRBJ1-1; D is undetermined. V lost 5 bases and J 1 base, leaving 6 bases between the germline ends. Germline CDR1 SGHRS, CDR2 YFSETQ. The CDR3 is 12 amino acids. The whole variable domain, filled in from reference TRBV5-1 and TRBJ1-1, reads KAGVTQTPRYLIKTRGQQVTLSCSPISGHRSVSWYQQTPGQGLQFLFEYFSETQRNKGNFPGRFSGRQFSNSRSEMNVSTLELGDSALYLCASRGKNTEAFFGQGTRLTVV.

The V call is TRBV9, the J call TRBJ1-4; possible D gene TRBD1, 5 bases. The CDR3 has 16 amino acids. Germline V gene data show CDR1 as SGDLS and CDR2 as YYNGEE. V lost 3 bases to trimming and J lost 0 bases, with 12 bases between them. CDR3 sequence (DNA): TGTGCCAGCAGCGGAATGGACAAACCAACTAATGAAAAACTGTTTTTT. The encoded protein is CASSGMDKPTNEKLFF.

V is TRBV5-1 and J is TRBJ2-7, with D uncertain. The DNA end favors TRBJ2-1, so the J call may be wrong. This CDR3 contains 14 residues. Germline V gene data show CDR1 as SGHRS and CDR2 as YFSETQ. The CDR3: CASSLVESSYEQFF. In DNA form, the CDR3 reads TGCGCCAGCAGCCTGGTTGAGAGCTCCTACGAGCAGTTCTTC.

This clonotype showed up just once. A read error may explain this, as a much larger clone is one base away. The J gene is TRBJ1-2, the V gene TRBV29-1; D gene ambiguous. The V end was cut by 0 bases, the J end by 3 bases, with 8 bases between. The length of the CDR3 is 13 residues. Per the germline V gene, CDR1 is SQVTM and CDR2 is ANQGSEA. The CDR3 nucleotides read TGCAGCGTTGAAGACAAGGGAGACTATGGCTACACCTTC. Amino acids: CSVEDKGDYGYTF.

This clonotype was seen many times. The chain links TRBV4-3 to TRBJ2-7, with D perhaps given as TRBD1 or TRBD2 (6 bases each). Germline CDR1 reads LGHNA; CDR2 reads YSLEER. V was clipped by 4 bases and J by 4 bases, with 17 bases between them. The CDR3 spans 15 residues. The CDR3 protein is CASSPGTRGAYEQYF. The CDR3 DNA reads as TGCGCCAGCAGCCCCGGGACAAGGGGGGCTTACGAGCAGTACTTC.

This clonotype was counted only a few times. The genes are TRBV5-1 and TRBJ2-1, with a tentative D call TRBD2 (6 bases). V dropped 4 bases and J dropped 3 bases, with 11 bases sitting between them. In germline, CDR1 is SGHRS, CDR2 YFSETQ. CDR3 size: 14 residues. The DNA for the CDR3 is TGCGCCAGCAGCCCTGGGGGGAACTACAATGAGCAGTTCTTC. It specifies CASSPGGNYNEQFF.

There are a few counts of this clonotype. V is TRBV7-9 and J is TRBJ1-2; possibly TRBD1 for D (5 bases). CDR1 is SEHNR and CDR2 is FQNEAQ in the germline V gene (reference sequence). This CDR3 spans 14 amino acids. Trimming removed 7 bases at V and 3 bases at J, with 15 bases between. CDR3 residues: CASNPAGWDYGYTF. The CDR3 DNA is TGTGCCAGCAACCCGGCAGGGTGGGACTATGGCTACACCTTC.

V usage is TRBV2 and J usage is TRBJ1-2, with 8 bases aligning to TRBD1. J gave up 4 bases and V 4 bases, and 8 bases lay outside the gene matches. From germline, CDR1 is SNHLY and CDR2 FYNNEI. The CDR3 is made up of 15 amino acids. The CDR3 nucleotides are TGTGCCAGCAGTGTTATTCAGGGGGCCGGCTATGGCTACACCTTC. Translated: CASSVIQGAGYGYTF.

This chain uses TRBV2 with TRBJ2-2; D may be TRBD2 (8 bases). Looked up from germline, CDR1 is SNHLY and CDR2 is FYNNEI. The length of the CDR3 is 17 residues. Trimming cost V 4 bases and J 4 bases, with 19 bases left between them. CDR3 DNA: TGTGCCAGCAGTGTGTCGCGGGGGGACAGAATCACCGGGGAGCTGTTTTTT. It yields the protein CASSVSRGDRITGELFF.

This clonotype was seen repeatedly, ten times or more. The chain uses TRBV7-6 and TRBJ2-7; TRBD2 matches at 9 bases. Trimming removed 5 bases from V and 2 bases from J; junction bases left unmatched: 10. Germline assignment: CDR1 SGHVS and CDR2 FNYEAQ. The CDR3 covers 16 residues. CDR3 loop: CASSETVAGGTYEQYF. The CDR3 DNA reads TGTGCCAGCAGCGAGACAGTTGCGGGGGGGACCTACGAGCAGTACTTC.

This clonotype was counted many times. This sequence joins TRBV7-2 and TRBJ2-1; no definite D call. Trimming pared 1 base from V and 1 base from J, leaving 5 bases between. Germline lookup yields CDR1 SGHTA and CDR2 FQGNSA. The length of the CDR3 is 14 residues. The CDR3 region has the DNA TGTGCCAGCAGCTTAGATAGGTCCTACAATGAGCAGTTCTTC. It encodes CASSLDRSYNEQFF.

The genes are TRBV29-1 and TRBJ2-3; 14 bases map to TRBD2. Germline-derived CDR1 and CDR2 are SQVTM and ANQGSEA. The CDR3 is made up of 15 amino acids. Germline trimming cut 7 bases from V and 4 bases from J; bases unmatched to any gene: 7. The CDR3 loop is CSAPGTSGGSDTQYF. The DNA of the CDR3 is TGCAGCGCCCCCGGGACTAGCGGGGGCTCAGATACGCAGTATTTT.

CDR3 sequence (DNA): TGTGCCAGCAGTGCGACAGGGGCGGGGAATGAGCAGTTCTTC. Residues: CASSATGAGNEQFF. The chain recombines TRBV25-1 with TRBJ2-1, with 8 bases aligning to TRBD1. Germline CDR1 reads MGHDK; CDR2 reads SYGVNS. The ends lost 4 bases at V and 7 bases at J; junction bases unmatched: 6. The CDR3 has 14 amino acids.

Here the CDR3 reads CASSLLGLSYNEQFF. CDR3 coding DNA: TGTGCCAGCAGTTTGCTGGGGCTCTCCTACAATGAGCAGTTCTTC. The chain combines TRBV28 with TRBJ2-1; weak D call: TRBD1 (5 bases). The CDR3 extends over 15 amino acids. Germline V gene lookup returns CDR1 MDHEN and CDR2 SYDVKM. V lost 3 bases and J 0 bases, leaving 9 bases between the germline ends.

This clonotype was picked up a small number of times. With a much larger clone just one base away, this may be a read error. The rearrangement links TRBV29-1 to TRBJ2-1; TRBD2 matches at 10 bases. The CDR3 spans 15 residues. CDR1 and CDR2 from the germline V gene are SQVTM and ANQGSEA. CDR3 nucleotide sequence: TGCGGCGTCAGCCCTGGGACTAGCGACTACAATGAGCAGTTCTTC. Amino acid sequence: CGVSPGTSDYNEQFF.

For this clonotype: This may be a read error, as it is one base from a much larger clone. The rearrangement joins TRBV7-2 to TRBJ2-4; tentatively, D is TRBD2 (5 bases). From germline, CDR1 is SGHTA and CDR2 FQGNSA. CDR3 length: 15 amino acids. CDR3 protein: CASSNPRLAKSIQYF. DNA of the CDR3: TGTGCCAGCAGTAATCCGAGGCTAGCCAAAAGCATTCAGTACTTC.